The rows below give T cell receptor beta chains drawn from one sample of a study of T cells in Graves' hyperthyroidism and ophthalmopathy. TCRdb reanalysed the multiplex PCR reads using MiXCR and keeps one entry per CDR3 protein. The sample has a few hundred thousand distinct CDR3 sequences; about a sixth are singletons. The material sequenced was blood. The origin of the receptors is a woman in her sixties with Graves' ophthalmopathy. CDR3s include the opening cysteine and the closing phenylalanine or tryptophan. The D gene is left open where the match is weak. Some rows have no size entry. The others give once, few or many, or a class for an expanded clone.

D	J	V	size	CDR3	DNA
.	TRBJ1-1	TRBV11-3	many	CASSLQANTEAFF	TGTGCCAGCAGCTTACAAGCTAACACTGAAGCTTTCTTT
.	TRBJ2-2	TRBV5-1	.	CASSSGGQNTGELFF	TGCGCCAGCAGTTCTGGGGGACAAAACACCGGGGAGCTGTTTTTT
.	TRBJ1-3	TRBV27	few	CASSLWSIDSLKYSGNTIYF	TGTGCCAGCAGTTTATGGTCAATTGACTCACTAAAGTACTCTGGAAACACCATATATTTT
TRBD1	TRBJ1-3	TRBV7-9	.	CASSKDRAVSGNTIYF	TGTGCCAGCAGCAAAGACAGGGCTGTCTCTGGAAACACCATATATTTT
.	TRBJ2-3	TRBV20-1	many	CSAQGPADTQYF	TGCAGTGCCCAGGGACCCGCAGATACGCAGTATTTT
.	TRBJ1-1	TRBV28	many	CASPGREGRNTEAFF	TGTGCCAGCCCTGGGCGGGAGGGGAGGAACACTGAAGCTTTCTTT
.	TRBJ1-2	TRBV28	many	CASSSPRGRTTNYGYTF	TGTGCCAGCAGTTCCCCGCGGGGCAGGACCACTAACTATGGCTACACCTTC
.	TRBJ2-3	TRBV7-6	many	CASSFRPLGTQYF	TGTGCCAGCAGCTTCCGACCCCTGGGTACGCAGTATTTT
TRBD2	TRBJ2-5	TRBV20-1	many	CSARDRTSGSTETQYF	TGCAGTGCTAGAGATCGGACTAGCGGGAGTACGGAGACCCAGTACTTC
.	TRBJ2-7	TRBV24-1	many	CATSDPLGYEQYF	TGTGCCACCAGTGATCCGCTAGGATACGAGCAGTACTTC
.	TRBJ2-4	TRBV12-3/TRBV12-4	many	CASSLPELAKNIQYF	TGTGCCAGCAGTTTACCAGAGCTAGCCAAAAACATTCAGTACTTC
TRBD1	TRBJ2-7	TRBV28	many	CASSRTGRSSYEQYF	TGTGCCAGCAGTCGGACAGGTCGGAGCTCCTACGAGCAGTACTTC
.	TRBJ1-4	TRBV18	once	CASSPFLGDIEKLFF	TGTGCCAGCTCACCTTTTTTAGGGGATATTGAAAAACTGTTTTTT
.	TRBJ1-3	TRBV5-1	many	CASSLDIRGSSGNTIYF	TGCGCCAGCAGCTTGGATATCCGGGGCAGCTCTGGAAACACCATATATTTT
TRBD1	TRBJ2-4	TRBV7-9	many	CASSLVGTGESIQYF	TGTGCCAGCAGCTTAGTTGGGACAGGGGAAAGCATTCAGTACTTC
.	TRBJ2-5	TRBV28	many	CASSSGTPWVGTQYF	TGTGCCAGCAGTTCAGGGACACCCTGGGTGGGGACCCAGTACTTC
TRBD1	TRBJ2-3	TRBV5-1	many	CASSFRTGSTDTQYF	TGCGCCAGCAGCTTTAGGACAGGGTCCACAGATACGCAGTATTTT
.	TRBJ1-4	TRBV5-1	few	CASSLRGAGWGEKLFF	TGCGCCAGCAGCTTGAGGGGGGCCGGCTGGGGAGAAAAACTGTTTTTT
.	TRBJ2-2	TRBV4-1	few	CASSRRASDYTGELFF	TGCGCCAGCAGCCGGCGGGCTAGCGATTACACCGGGGAGCTGTTTTTT
.	TRBJ1-2	TRBV19	.	CASSKNRDAGYGYTF	TGTGCCAGTAGTAAGAACCGGGACGCCGGTTATGGCTACACCTTC
TRBD1	TRBJ1-2	TRBV28	.	CASSTSGTGNYGYTF	TGTGCCAGCAGTACTTCCGGGACAGGCAATTATGGCTACACCTTC
.	TRBJ2-7	TRBV6-1	many	CASSYPTIPGISYEQYF	TGTGCCAGCAGTTACCCTACTATACCAGGGATTTCCTACGAGCAGTACTTC
TRBD1	TRBJ1-1	TRBV28	many	CASSLRWLWDRGRLAFF	TGTGCCAGCAGTTTAAGATGGTTATGGGACAGGGGGCGGTTGGCTTTCTTT
.	TRBJ1-2	TRBV20-1	few	CSARDAGGERTF	TGCAGTGCTAGAGACGCGGGAGGGGAGAGAACCTTC
TRBD1	TRBJ2-1	TRBV4-2	.	CASRTGTGEVNEQFF	TGTGCCAGCAGGACCGGGACAGGGGAGGTAAATGAGCAGTTCTTC
.	TRBJ2-1	TRBV18	many	CASSPPIGPVREQFF	TGTGCCAGCTCACCACCCATCGGACCCGTTAGGGAGCAGTTCTTC
TRBD1	TRBJ2-2	TRBV19	few	CASRKGQLNTGELFF	TGTGCCAGTCGGAAGGGACAGCTGAACACCGGGGAGCTGTTTTTT
TRBD1	TRBJ1-1	TRBV5-6	few	CASSSLQGAGAFF	TGTGCCAGCAGCTCCCTACAGGGGGCTGGAGCTTTCTTT
TRBD1	TRBJ1-2	TRBV10-1	few	CASSSVYLGTGPTIAF	TGCGCCAGCAGTAGTGTATACCTCGGGACAGGCCCGACCATCGCCTTC
.	TRBJ2-4	TRBV5-1	.	CASSLAPGGAKNIQYF	TGCGCCAGCAGCTTGGCCCCAGGAGGGGCCAAAAACATTCAGTACTTC
TRBD1	TRBJ2-5	TRBV2	few	CASSGGTGSGETQYF	TGTGCCAGCAGTGGTGGGACAGGGTCGGGGGAGACCCAGTACTTC
TRBD2	TRBJ2-1	TRBV6-1	.	CASSGAGGTYNEQFF	TGTGCCAGCAGTGGAGCGGGAGGGACCTACAATGAGCAGTTCTTC
.	TRBJ2-7	TRBV7-2	many	CASSASGTGIYEQYF	TGTGCCAGCAGCGCCAGCGGGACAGGAATCTACGAGCAGTACTTC
TRBD2	TRBJ2-3	TRBV10-3	few	CAIRGLAGTDTQYF	TGTGCCATCAGGGGACTAGCGGGAACAGATACGCAGTATTTT
TRBD2	TRBJ2-7	TRBV12-3/TRBV12-4	many	CATGLASYEQYF	TGTGCCACCGGACTAGCTTCGTACGAGCAGTACTTC
.	TRBJ1-3	TRBV20-1	.	CSARVGLSGNTIYF	TGCAGTGCTAGAGTGGGGCTCTCTGGAAACACCATATATTTT
.	TRBJ2-1	TRBV28	many	CASSFEAPSYNEQFF	TGTGCCAGCAGTTTTGAGGCTCCTTCCTACAATGAGCAGTTCTTC
.	TRBJ2-7	TRBV19	.	CASISLRWWAVHGPYEQYF	TGTGCCAGTATCTCCCTGCGCTGGTGGGCCGTCCATGGGCCCTACGAGCAGTACTTC
.	TRBJ1-2	TRBV6-1	.	CASSEGLGQYDRDGYTF	TGTGCCAGCAGTGAAGGATTAGGACAGTACGACCGAGATGGCTACACCTTC
TRBD1	TRBJ2-2	TRBV12-3/TRBV12-4	few	CASSFEDRGTGELFF	TGTGCCAGCAGTTTCGAGGACAGGGGAACCGGGGAGCTGTTTTTT
TRBD1	TRBJ2-7	TRBV11-2	many	CASSKSGTGFYEQYF	TGTGCCAGCAGCAAGTCCGGGACAGGTTTTTACGAGCAGTACTTC
.	TRBJ2-5	TRBV12-3/TRBV12-4	.	CASSSAGPGKTQYF	TGTGCCAGCAGTTCGGCTGGCCCCGGGAAGACCCAGTACTTC
.	TRBJ2-1	TRBV20-1	many	CSARYGREQFF	TGCAGTGCTAGGTACGGTCGGGAGCAGTTCTTC
TRBD1	TRBJ2-7	TRBV4-3	.	CASSQEPGQGAGEQYF	TGCGCCAGCAGCCAGGAACCGGGACAGGGGGCCGGTGAGCAGTACTTC
TRBD1	TRBJ1-1	TRBV9	many	CASTEAGDSFNTEAFF	TGTGCCAGCACCGAAGCCGGGGACAGCTTCAACACTGAAGCTTTCTTT
.	TRBJ1-6	TRBV11-2	many	CASSSAGTGNSPLHF	TGTGCCAGCAGCTCGGCCGGGACGGGTAATTCACCCCTCCACTTT
.	TRBJ1-3	TRBV3-1	many	CASSRNSGNTIYF	TGTGCCAGCAGCCGCAACTCTGGAAACACCATATATTTT
.	TRBJ2-1	TRBV3-1	many	CASSLERGIIDPEQFF	TGTGCCAGCAGCCTAGAACGGGGGATCATCGACCCTGAGCAGTTCTTC
.	TRBJ1-2	TRBV7-9	many	CASSTEDSLYGYTF	TGTGCCAGCAGCACCGAGGACAGTTTATATGGCTACACCTTC
.	TRBJ1-6	TRBV2	many	CASRQTDSYNSPLHF	TGTGCCAGCAGGCAGACAGACTCCTATAATTCACCCCTCCACTTT
TRBD1	TRBJ1-4	TRBV20-1	many	CSARTGVEKLFF	TGCAGTGCTAGGACAGGGGTGGAAAAACTGTTTTTT
TRBD1	TRBJ2-3	TRBV29-1	few	CSVGQFGVADTQYF	TGCAGCGTGGGACAGTTCGGCGTGGCAGATACGCAGTATTTT